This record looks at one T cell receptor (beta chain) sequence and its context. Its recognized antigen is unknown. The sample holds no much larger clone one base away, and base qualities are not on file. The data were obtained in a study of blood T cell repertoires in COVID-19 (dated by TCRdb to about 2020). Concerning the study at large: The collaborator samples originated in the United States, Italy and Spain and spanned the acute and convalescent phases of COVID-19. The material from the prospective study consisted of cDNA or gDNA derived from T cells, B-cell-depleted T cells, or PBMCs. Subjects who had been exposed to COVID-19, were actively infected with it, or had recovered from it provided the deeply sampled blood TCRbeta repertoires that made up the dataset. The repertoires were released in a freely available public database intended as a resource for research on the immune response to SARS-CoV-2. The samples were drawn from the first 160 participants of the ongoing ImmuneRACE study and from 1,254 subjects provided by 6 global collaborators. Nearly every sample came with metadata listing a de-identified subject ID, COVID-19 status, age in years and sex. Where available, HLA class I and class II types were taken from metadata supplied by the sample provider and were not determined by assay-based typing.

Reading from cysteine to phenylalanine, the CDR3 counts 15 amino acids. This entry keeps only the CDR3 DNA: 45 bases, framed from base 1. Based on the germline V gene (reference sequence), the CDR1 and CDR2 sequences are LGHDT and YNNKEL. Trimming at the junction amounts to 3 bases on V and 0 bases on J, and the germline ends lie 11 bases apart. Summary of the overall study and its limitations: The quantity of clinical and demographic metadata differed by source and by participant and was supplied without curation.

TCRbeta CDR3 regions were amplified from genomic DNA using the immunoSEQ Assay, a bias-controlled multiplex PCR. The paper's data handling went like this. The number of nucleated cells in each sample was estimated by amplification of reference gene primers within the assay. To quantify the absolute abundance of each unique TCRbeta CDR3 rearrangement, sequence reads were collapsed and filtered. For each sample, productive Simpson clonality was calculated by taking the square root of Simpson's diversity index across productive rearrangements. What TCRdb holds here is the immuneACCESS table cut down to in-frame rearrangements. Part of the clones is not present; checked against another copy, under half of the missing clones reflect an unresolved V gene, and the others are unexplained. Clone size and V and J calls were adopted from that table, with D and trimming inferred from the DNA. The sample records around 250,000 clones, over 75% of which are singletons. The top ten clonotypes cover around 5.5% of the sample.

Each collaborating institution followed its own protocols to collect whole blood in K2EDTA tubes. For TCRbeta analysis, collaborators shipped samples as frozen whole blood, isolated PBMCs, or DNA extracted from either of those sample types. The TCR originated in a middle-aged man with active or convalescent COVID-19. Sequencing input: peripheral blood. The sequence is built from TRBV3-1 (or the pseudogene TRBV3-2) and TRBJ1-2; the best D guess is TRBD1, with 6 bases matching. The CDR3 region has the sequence CASSHRQAANYGYTF. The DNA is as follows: TGTGCCAGCAGCCACAGACAGGCAGCTAACTATGGCTACACCTTC.